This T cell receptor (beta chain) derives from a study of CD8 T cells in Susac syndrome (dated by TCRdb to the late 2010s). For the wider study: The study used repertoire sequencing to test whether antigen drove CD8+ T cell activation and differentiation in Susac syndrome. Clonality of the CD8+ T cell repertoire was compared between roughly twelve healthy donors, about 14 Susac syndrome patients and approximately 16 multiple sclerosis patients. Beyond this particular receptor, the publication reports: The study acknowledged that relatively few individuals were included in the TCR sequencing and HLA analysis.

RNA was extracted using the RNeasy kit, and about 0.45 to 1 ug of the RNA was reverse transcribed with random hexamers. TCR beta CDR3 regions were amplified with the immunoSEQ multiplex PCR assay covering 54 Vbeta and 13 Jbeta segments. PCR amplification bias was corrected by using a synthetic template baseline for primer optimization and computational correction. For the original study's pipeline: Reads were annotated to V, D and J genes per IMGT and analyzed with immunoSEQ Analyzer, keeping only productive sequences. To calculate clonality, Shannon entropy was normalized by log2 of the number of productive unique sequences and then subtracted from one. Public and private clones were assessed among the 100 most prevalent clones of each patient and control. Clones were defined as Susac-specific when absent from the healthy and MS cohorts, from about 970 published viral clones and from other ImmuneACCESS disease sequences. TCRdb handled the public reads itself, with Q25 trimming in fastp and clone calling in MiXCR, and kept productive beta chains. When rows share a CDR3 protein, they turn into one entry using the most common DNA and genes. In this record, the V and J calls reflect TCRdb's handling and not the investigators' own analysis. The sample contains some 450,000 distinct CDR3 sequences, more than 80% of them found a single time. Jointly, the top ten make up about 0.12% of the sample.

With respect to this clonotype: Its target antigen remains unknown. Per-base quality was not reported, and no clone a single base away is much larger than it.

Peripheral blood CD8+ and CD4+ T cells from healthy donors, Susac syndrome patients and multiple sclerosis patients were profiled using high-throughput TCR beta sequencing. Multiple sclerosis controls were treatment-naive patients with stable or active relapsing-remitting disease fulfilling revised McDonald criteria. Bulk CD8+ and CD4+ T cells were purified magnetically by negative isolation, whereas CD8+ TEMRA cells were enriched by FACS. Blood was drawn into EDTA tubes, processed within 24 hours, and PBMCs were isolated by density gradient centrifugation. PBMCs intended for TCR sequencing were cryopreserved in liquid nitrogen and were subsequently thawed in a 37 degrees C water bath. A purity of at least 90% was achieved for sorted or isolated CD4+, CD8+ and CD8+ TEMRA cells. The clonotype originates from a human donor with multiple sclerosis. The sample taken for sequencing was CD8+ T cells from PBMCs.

The DNA sequence is given as TGTGCCTGGAGTGTACTTGGGGATACTGAAGCTTTCTTT. It is translated as CAWSVLGDTEAFF. Rearrangement joined TRBV30 to TRBJ1-1; no D gene can be assigned with confidence. Trimming at the junction amounts to 0 bases on V and 5 bases on J, and the germline ends lie 10 bases apart. Looking up the germline V gene (reference sequence) yields CDR1 GTSNPN and CDR2 SVGIG. The cysteine opens and the phenylalanine closes a CDR3 of 13 amino acids. Of all the DNA, just the CDR3 is kept, 39 bases in frame from base 1.